These 12 T cell receptor beta chains were sequenced from one sample in a study of tumor and adjacent non-tumor tissue in lung cancer. This sample's RNA came from whole unsorted tissue. A modified ARM-PCR protocol with three rounds of nested PCR amplified TCRbeta. Via MiXCR, TCRdb re-called the multiplex PCR reads, giving one row per CDR3 protein. Of more than 90,000 distinct CDR3 sequences in the sample, around 71% were seen once. The specimen sequenced was lung tumor tissue. These receptors all come from a man aged 55 to 70 with non-small cell lung cancer.

In the case of this clonotype: The junction and the germline gene differ at one end; a read error may be behind it. The chain combines TRBV29-1 with TRBJ2-3; 9 positions match TRBD2. Looked up from germline, CDR1 is SQVTM and CDR2 is ANQGSEA. This CDR3 contains 17 residues. CDR3 sequence (DNA): TGTAGCGTTTATGGTGCTAGCGGGGATGCTAGCACAGATACGCAGTGTTTT. It codes for CSVYGASGDASTDTQCF.

The chain uses TRBV5-4 and TRBJ2-1; 14 bases fit TRBD2. The CDR3 covers 16 residues. V was pared by 4 bases and J by 10 bases, with 10 bases of the junction left unmatched. Germline V CDR1 and CDR2: SGHNT, YYREEE (reference sequence). The CDR3 DNA reads TGTGCCAGCAGCGGACCCGGGACTAGCGGGAGAGCGGAGCAGTTCTTC. Amino acids: CASSGPGTSGRAEQFF.

The genes are TRBV6-6 and TRBJ2-7; tentatively, D is TRBD2 (5 bases). The V gene lost 8 bases and the J gene lost 4 bases, with 12 bases spanning the gap. The CDR3 covers 12 residues. CDR1 MNHNY and CDR2 SVGAGI come from the germline V gene (reference sequence). CDR3 amino acids: CASRAGEYEQYF. CDR3 coding DNA: TGTGCCAGCCGAGCTGGGGAGTACGAGCAGTACTTC.

V usage is TRBV10-3 and J usage is TRBJ2-5; D gene unclear. Germline loops: CDR1 ENHRY, CDR2 SYGVKD. CDR3 length equals 14 residues. V lost 5 bases and J 4 bases, leaving 14 bases between the germline ends. This CDR3 is CAISRKGISETQYF. In DNA, the CDR3 is TGTGCCATCAGTAGAAAAGGTATATCAGAGACCCAGTACTTC.

The chain carries TRBV7-2 and TRBJ2-3, with a tentative D call TRBD1 (6 bases). CDR3 length equals 14 residues. Germline lookup yields CDR1 SGHTA and CDR2 FQGNSA. Trimming stripped 4 bases from V and 1 base from J, with 9 bases between. CDR3 sequence: CASSYEGGTDTQYF. CDR3 nucleotide sequence: TGTGCCAGCAGCTACGAGGGGGGCACAGATACGCAGTATTTT.

The chain joins TRBV6-2 or TRBV6-3 to TRBJ2-1; 12 bases fit TRBD2. Germline-derived CDR1 and CDR2 are MNHEY and SVGEGT. The CDR3 consists of 14 residues. Trimming cost V 11 bases and J 4 bases; bases outside gene matches: 6. The CDR3, as DNA: TGTGCCTCCAGCGGACTAGCGGGGTACAATGAGCAGTTCTTC. This codes for CASSGLAGYNEQFF.

This clonotype was seen more than once but under ten times. V is TRBV28 and J is TRBJ2-7, with 9 bases matching TRBD2. V shed 2 bases and J 2 bases; nucleotides not matched to a gene: 16. Looked up from germline, CDR1 is MDHEN and CDR2 is SYDVKM. The CDR3 length is 19 residues. CDR3 protein: CASSLPPGAVVAGAYEQYF. Here the CDR3 DNA reads TGTGCCAGCAGTTTACCACCGGGGGCCGTGGTAGCGGGGGCCTACGAGCAGTACTTC.

V and J are TRBV4-2 and TRBJ1-6, with D possibly being TRBD1 (6 bases). V lost 0 bases to trimming and J lost 9 bases, with 18 bases between them. This CDR3 contains 17 residues. The germline gives CDR1 LGHNA, CDR2 YNFKEQ. Here the CDR3 DNA reads TGTGCCAGCAGCCAAGATCGTGCCGGACAGTGCACTTCACCCCTCCACTTT. Translating it yields CASSQDRAGQCTSPLHF.

This clonotype has just one count. A read error may be the cause here, since a much bigger clone is one base away. The V and J genes are TRBV20-1 and TRBJ2-7, with TRBD2 matching over 11 bases. Germline V CDR1 and CDR2: DFQATT, SNEGSKA (reference sequence). This CDR3 contains 14 residues. The DNA for the CDR3 is TGCAGTGCGGATTCTCCGGGACTAGCGGACGAGCATTACTTC. Translating it yields CSADSPGLADEHYF.

Concerning this clonotype: An end of the junction does not agree with germline; a read error may underlie this. The V and J genes are TRBV6-5 and TRBJ2-7; D ambiguous. The germline V gene encodes CDR1 MNHEY and CDR2 SVGAGI. There are 15 residues in the CDR3. This CDR3 reads CASSYCHGRTCEQYF. The DNA for the CDR3 is TGTGCCAGTAGTTACTGCCATGGTCGCACTTGCGAGCAGTACTTC.

This clonotype was recorded a few times. This sequence joins TRBV14 and TRBJ2-1; no firm D call. Trimming stripped 5 bases from V and 7 bases from J, with 6 bases between. Germline V gene lookup returns CDR1 SGHDN and CDR2 FVKESK. The CDR3 sequence is 11 residues long. CDR3 DNA sequence: TGTGCCAGCAGCAGGATAAATGAGCAGTTCTTC. Protein: CASSRINEQFF.

On this clonotype itself: This could be a read error, since a much larger clone is one nucleotide away. The V and J genes are TRBV6-1 and TRBJ1-6; the D is unclear. Germline V gives CDR1 MNHNS, CDR2 SASEGT. The CDR3 totals 15 residues. The CDR3, as DNA: TGTGCCAGCAAGATGGCGACGGATTATAATTCACCCCCCCACTTT. The encoded protein is CASKMATDYNSPPHF.